These 20 T cell receptor beta chains were sequenced from one sample in a study of T cells in women clearing cervical HPV infection. Using immunoSEQ multiplex PCR, the repertoire was profiled, and TCRdb retains in-frame clones only, with some absent. Its listing shows roughly 38,000 clones. Material for sequencing was blood buffy coat. Receptors originate from a woman between 18 and 70 years old with a cervical HPV16 infection that either progressed to CIN3+ or cleared (not recorded which).

Regarding this clone: The read finishes 3 residues shy of the CDR3 end, and the germline J gene is used to complete it. The chain employs TRBV7-9 and TRBJ2-4; 10 nucleotides match TRBD1. This CDR3 spans 15 amino acids. Per germline, CDR1 SEHNR and CDR2 FQNEAQ (reference sequence). The trim removed 7 bases at V and 7 bases at J, leaving 10 bases unmatched. This CDR3 reads CASTWDRGSNNIQYF. Partial CDR3 DNA: TGTGCCAGCACCTGGGACAGGGGAAGCAATAACATT.

Comments on this clone: The missing CDR3 end, 3 residues past where the read stops, is filled in from the germline J gene. The chain combines TRBV19 with TRBJ1-5; TRBD1 matches at 7 bases. The CDR3 is 18 amino acids. Germline loops: CDR1 LNHDA, CDR2 SQIVND (reference sequence). J lost 6 bases, V lost 7 bases, and 21 bases had no gene match. The CDR3: CASTDDRVVSGGGQPQHF. The part of the CDR3 DNA that was read is TGTGCCAGTACTGACGACAGGGTTGTTTCCGGAGGGGGTCAGCCC.

This clone is medium-sized (0.01 to 0.1%) by frequency. Read coverage stops 3 residues before the CDR3 terminus; the germline J gene supplies the remainder. This sequence joins TRBV19 and TRBJ2-6, with TRBD2 matching over 10 bases. The V segment lost 7 bases and the J segment 1 base; nucleotides outside the gene matches: 4. The CDR3 has 16 residues. Germline V gene lookup returns CDR1 LNHDA and CDR2 SQIVND (reference sequence). CDR3 sequence: CASTPSGSSGANVLTF. Partial CDR3 DNA: TGTGCCAGTACCCCTAGCGGGAGTTCTGGGGCCAACGTC. The variable domain in full, with the rest retrieved from reference TRBV19 and TRBJ2-6, is DGGITQSPKYLFRKEGQNVTLSCEQNLNHDAMYWYRQDPGQGLRLIYYSQIVNDFQKGDIAEGYSVSREKKESFPLTVTSAQKNPTAFYLCASTPSGSSGANVLTFGAGSRLTVL.

As regards this clone: The DNA ends 3 residues before the CDR3 does, and the rest of the CDR3 is filled in from the germline J gene. V is TRBV2 and J is TRBJ1-4, with 9 nucleotides matching TRBD1. V was clipped by 6 bases and J by 7 bases; unmatched bases: 12. The CDR3 has 16 amino acids. The V gene's germline CDR1 is SNHLY and CDR2 FYNNEI. CDR3 residues: CASSPGAGTGREKLFF. Partial CDR3 DNA: TGTGCCAGCAGCCCCGGTGCCGGGACAGGGCGTGAAAAA.

Comments on this clone: The observed sequence ends 3 residues before the CDR3 terminus, with the missing tail filled in from the germline J gene. J is TRBJ1-6 and V is TRBV11-2; D is uncertain. V gave up 3 bases and J gave up 9 bases, with 12 bases separating them. The germline CDR1 and CDR2 sequences are SGHAT and FQNNGV. This CDR3 spans 14 amino acids. The DNA read from the CDR3 is TGTGCCAGCAGCTTCGCCTCGAGCGGTTCACCC. Its protein is CASSFASSGSP. In full, the CDR3 reads CASSFASSGSPLHF.

The CDR3 bases that were read are TGTGCCAGCAGCCGGGCCGGAGCGGGGGGGCCGAACACCGGGGAG. It translates to CASSRAGAGGPNTGE. The complete CDR3 reads CASSRAGAGGPNTGELFF. The gene calls are TRBV4-2 and TRBJ2-2; 10 nucleotides line up with TRBD2. The read terminates 3 residues before the CDR3 end, so the remaining end is supplied by the germline J gene. The CDR3 length is 18 residues. Germline V gene lookup returns CDR1 LGHNA and CDR2 YNFKEQ. V was pared by 4 bases and J by 0 bases, with 8 bases of the junction left unmatched.

A remark on this clone: An end of the junction differs from the germline gene, which may be a read error. With the read ending 3 residues before the CDR3 end, the germline J gene is used to fill in that end. This chain links TRBV7-6 with TRBJ2-3; D possibly corresponds to TRBD2 (6 bases). Per germline, CDR1 SGHVS and CDR2 FNYEAQ. This CDR3 has 13 residues. CDR3: CASSLARQETQYF. CDR3 DNA, as far as it was read: TGTGCCAGCAGCCTAGCGCGGCAAGAGACG.

As regards this clone: The read terminates 3 residues before the CDR3 end, so the remaining end is supplied by the germline J gene. The genes are TRBV12-3 or TRBV12-4 and TRBJ1-2, with D perhaps matching TRBD1 (6 bases). The CDR3 length is 13 residues. Deletions cut 3 bases from V and 4 bases from J, with 9 bases between. The CDR3 bases that were read are TGTGCCAGCAGTTTGGGGGCGGGCTATGGC. Its translation: CASSLGAGYG. The entire CDR3 sequence reads CASSLGAGYGYTF.

Regarding this clone: The CDR3 end lies 3 residues beyond the end of the read and is filled in from the germline J gene. The chain recombines TRBV19 with TRBJ1-5; D is unclear. Germline loops: CDR1 LNHDA, CDR2 SQIVND (reference sequence). Trimming cost V 9 bases and J 2 bases, with 11 bases left between them. This CDR3 is 13 amino acids long. This CDR3 is CASRVGRNQPQHF. The CDR3 bases that were read are TGTGCCAGCCGGGTGGGTCGCAATCAGCCC.

As to this clone: The read comes to an end 3 residues before the CDR3 does, leaving the germline J gene to fill in the end. V is TRBV10-3 and J is TRBJ1-4; D ambiguous. CDR1 ENHRY and CDR2 SYGVKD come from the germline V gene. This CDR3 is built from 13 residues. CDR3 bases read: TGTGCCATCAGTGGGACTCAGAATTCACCA. Translation: CAISGTQNSP. In full, the CDR3 is CAISGTQNSPLFF.

Points on this clone: The read comes to an end 3 residues before the CDR3 does, leaving the germline J gene to fill in the end. The chain carries TRBV2 and TRBJ1-2; D may be TRBD1 (6 bases). The CDR3 spans 13 residues. The V gene's germline CDR1 is SNHLY and CDR2 FYNNEI. The DNA read from the CDR3 is TGTGCCAGCAGTCCTAACAGGGATTACGAC. Translation gives CASSPNRDYD. The CDR3 reads in full as CASSPNRDYDYTF. The full variable domain, rest sourced from reference TRBV2 and TRBJ1-2, is EPEVTQTPSHQVTQMGQEVILRCVPISNHLYFYWYRQILGQKVEFLVSFYNNEISEKSEIFDDQFSVERPDGSNFTLKIRSTKLEDSAMYFCASSPNRDYDYTFGSGTRLTVV.

About this clone itself: The read finishes 3 residues shy of the CDR3 end, and the germline J gene is used to complete it. V and J are TRBV5-1 and TRBJ2-1; TRBD1 matches at 9 bases. The CDR3 loop spans 16 amino acids. Looked up from germline, CDR1 is SGHRS and CDR2 is YFSETQ. V lost 0 bases, J lost 8 bases, and 9 bases stayed unmatched. The part of the CDR3 DNA that was read is TGCGCCAGCAGCTTGGCCGGGACAGGGACCGGGGATGAG. Translated: CASSLAGTGTGDE. In full, the CDR3 reads CASSLAGTGTGDEQFF.

A remark on this clone: Sequencing ends 3 residues short of the CDR3 end; the germline J gene provides the rest. The chain carries TRBV18 and TRBJ1-2, with 10 bases that match TRBD1. Germline-derived CDR1 and CDR2 are KGHSH and LQKENI. The CDR3 covers 14 residues. The CDR3 reads CASSPGQGIDIYTF. The sequenced CDR3 bases are TGTGCCAGCTCACCGGGACAGGGGATAGACATC.

Points on this clone: Read data end 3 residues before the CDR3 end; the end is taken from the germline J gene. The chain has TRBV19 and TRBJ1-5; D might be TRBD1 (6 bases). V was clipped by 5 bases and J by 3 bases, with 11 bases between them. Germline lookup yields CDR1 LNHDA and CDR2 SQIVND (reference sequence). This CDR3 comprises 14 residues. The part of the CDR3 DNA that was read is TGTGCCAGTAGTCTAACAGGGAACAATCAGCCC. Amino acid sequence: CASSLTGNNQP. The full-length CDR3 reads as CASSLTGNNQPQHF.

Comment on this clone: The CDR3 end lies 3 residues beyond the end of the read and is filled in from the germline J gene. This chain links TRBV6-1 with TRBJ1-6; 8 bases are a match to TRBD1. Germline loops: CDR1 MNHNS, CDR2 SASEGT. V shed 4 bases, J shed 7 bases, and the junction held 6 bases outside the gene matches. The length of the CDR3 is 15 residues. The sequenced part of the CDR3 DNA is TGTGCCAGCAGTGGGTCGGGACAGGCGAATTCACCC. This translates into CASSGSGQANSP. The CDR3 reads in full as CASSGSGQANSPLHF.

A remark on this clone: The CDR3 is cut off 3 residues early in the read; its end comes from the germline J gene. This rearrangement joins TRBV19 to TRBJ2-5; D perhaps matches TRBD1 (6 bases). Germline assignment: CDR1 LNHDA and CDR2 SQIVND (reference sequence). Trimming took off 3 bases at V and 5 bases at J, with 16 bases between the two ends. The CDR3 loop spans 15 amino acids. Here the CDR3 reads CASSMGSTGGETQYF. Partial CDR3 DNA: TGTGCCAGTAGTATGGGTTCGACAGGAGGTGAGACC. Full variable domain (remainder filled in from reference TRBV19 and TRBJ2-5): DGGITQSPKYLFRKEGQNVTLSCEQNLNHDAMYWYRQDPGQGLRLIYYSQIVNDFQKGDIAEGYSVSREKKESFPLTVTSAQKNPTAFYLCASSMGSTGGETQYFGPGTRLLVL.

About this clone itself: Read coverage stops 3 residues before the CDR3 terminus; the germline J gene supplies the remainder. This sequence joins TRBV18 and TRBJ2-5; D is unresolved. Germline V CDR1 and CDR2: KGHSH, LQKENI. This CDR3 region has 15 residues. Trimming removed 4 bases from V and 5 bases from J, with 17 bases in between. The CDR3 bases that were read are TGTGCCAGCTCACAGGGCCCTCCAATCCGGGAGACC. Translated, it gives CASSQGPPIRET. The CDR3 in its entirety is CASSQGPPIRETQYF.

With respect to this clone: The sequence runs out 3 residues before the end of the CDR3; the remainder is reconstructed from the germline J gene. The chain links TRBV6-4 to TRBJ1-2, with a possible D match to TRBD1 (5 bases). Germline loops: CDR1 MRHNA, CDR2 SNTAGT. The CDR3 sequence is 14 residues long. CDR3 bases read: TGTGCCAGCATTCCGAACAGGCGTGCCTACGAC. This sequence encodes CASIPNRRAYD. The full CDR3 reads CASIPNRRAYDYTF.

In the case of this clone: The missing CDR3 end, 3 residues past where the read stops, is filled in from the germline J gene. This chain uses TRBV7-9 with TRBJ1-2; TRBD1 agrees at 8 bases. This CDR3 region has 15 residues. CDR1 and CDR2 (germline): SEHNR, FQNEAQ (reference sequence). Losses at the gene ends were 0 bases for V and 6 bases for J; bases not matched to a gene: 6. The CDR3 sequence is CASSLAEDRVDGYTF. The CDR3 DNA, read in part, is TGTGCCAGCAGCTTAGCGGAGGACAGGGTAGATGGC.

With regard to this clone: The sequence runs out 3 residues before the end of the CDR3; the remainder is reconstructed from the germline J gene. The gene calls are TRBV6-2 or TRBV6-3 and TRBJ2-1; 10 nucleotides line up with TRBD2. V was pared by 6 bases and J by 5 bases, with 4 bases of the junction left unmatched. Germline V gene lookup returns CDR1 MNHEY and CDR2 SVGEGT. The CDR3 consists of 14 residues. CDR3 bases read: TGTGCCAGCAGGGCCGGGACTAGCGACAATGAG. As protein: CASRAGTSDNE. The entire CDR3 is CASRAGTSDNEQFF.